Shown below are 24 T cell receptor beta chains from a single sample sequenced in a study of blood T cell repertoires in COVID-19. The data were produced by immunoSEQ multiplex PCR, yet TCRdb's version contains in-frame clones alone and is incomplete. The sample shows under 450,000 clones, around 86% of them seen only once. The specimen was PBMCs or T cells enriched from blood (not recorded which). The receptors come from a woman aged 50 to 60 who had recovered from COVID-19.

The gene calls are TRBV19 and TRBJ1-5; TRBD1 might be the D (5 bases). This CDR3 has 16 residues. The germline V and J ends were trimmed by 7 bases and 9 bases, with 25 bases remaining between them. The germline gives CDR1 LNHDA, CDR2 SQIVND (reference sequence). The CDR3, as DNA: TGTGCCAGTACCTCCCCGGGGGTTGGGCAGTTGTCGCCCCAGCATTTT. Protein product: CASTSPGVGQLSPQHF.

The chain employs TRBV7-3 and TRBJ1-1, with 9 bases that match TRBD1. The germline CDR1 and CDR2 sequences are SGHTA and FQGTGA. The CDR3 totals 16 residues. The V gene end was trimmed by 2 bases and the J gene end by 6 bases; junction bases not matched to a gene: 10. This CDR3 is CASSLERQGVSSEAFF. The CDR3 DNA sequence: TGTGCCAGCAGCTTAGAAAGACAGGGGGTGAGTTCTGAAGCTTTCTTT.

This rearrangement joins TRBV30 to TRBJ1-1, with 8 bases aligning to TRBD1. V shed 8 bases, J shed 7 bases, and the junction held 9 bases outside the gene matches. Germline values: CDR1 GTSNPN, CDR2 SVGIG (reference sequence). The CDR3 is made up of 12 amino acids. CDR3 region: CATDRGWGEAFF. In DNA form, the CDR3 reads TGTGCCACCGACAGGGGCTGGGGTGAAGCTTTCTTT.

The chain is built from TRBV5-1 and TRBJ2-6; D might be TRBD2 (5 bases). Germline V lookup: CDR1 SGHRS, CDR2 YFSETQ. Trimming stripped 6 bases from V and 2 bases from J, with 6 bases between. The CDR3 loop spans 13 amino acids. The CDR3 sequence: CASMGAGANVLTF. The CDR3 DNA sequence: TGCGCCAGCATGGGAGCTGGGGCCAACGTCCTGACTTTC.

The chain employs TRBV5-4 and TRBJ1-1; D is uncertain. Per germline, CDR1 SGHNT and CDR2 YYREEE (reference sequence). V was pared by 1 base and J by 3 bases, with 10 bases between. The CDR3 spans 14 residues. The CDR3 sequence: CASSLLSPDTEAFF. The DNA for the CDR3 is TGTGCCAGCAGCTTGTTGTCCCCAGACACTGAAGCTTTCTTT.

The rearrangement links TRBV6-2 or TRBV6-3 to TRBJ2-5, with D maybe TRBD1 (6 bases). CDR1 MNHEY and CDR2 SVGEGT come from the germline V gene. V was cut by 4 bases and J by 1 base, with 10 bases left in between. This CDR3 is built from 14 residues. The CDR3 reads CASSSGQLQETQYF. Written as DNA, the CDR3 is TGTGCCAGCAGTTCCGGACAGCTCCAAGAGACCCAGTACTTC.

The chain recombines TRBV30 with TRBJ1-1; D gene uncertain. Trimming pared 2 bases from V and 1 base from J, leaving 8 bases between. There are 13 residues in the CDR3. Looked up from germline, CDR1 is GTSNPN and CDR2 is SVGIG (reference sequence). CDR3 in DNA: TGTGCCTGGAGTTTTGGGCAGAACACTGAAGCTTTCTTT. Translating it yields CAWSFGQNTEAFF.

The rearrangement joins TRBV4-3 to TRBJ1-2; possible D gene TRBD1, 6 bases. This CDR3 contains 15 residues. Germline values: CDR1 LGHNA, CDR2 YSLEER. With 4 bases removed from V and 2 bases from J, the gap between germline ends came to 14 bases. CDR3 loop: CASSPKGGGNYGYTF. In DNA form, the CDR3 reads TGCGCCAGCAGCCCCAAGGGGGGGGGAAACTATGGCTACACCTTC.

The rearrangement joins TRBV6-5 to TRBJ2-7; D remains ambiguous. The germline V gene has CDR1 MNHEY and CDR2 SVGAGI. V was shortened by 0 bases and J by 2 bases, with 11 bases between the two germline ends. This CDR3 has 15 amino acids. The CDR3 coding sequence is TGTGCCAGCAGTTACTCTCACTCTTCGACCTACGAGCAGTACTTC. Translated: CASSYSHSSTYEQYF.

DNA for the CDR3: TGTGCCAGCAGCCTGGGGGGGCAGATCTCCACCGGGGAGCTGTTTTTT. Residues: CASSLGGQISTGELFF. The rearrangement links TRBV5-4 to TRBJ2-2; a possible D gene is TRBD2 (7 bases). The CDR3 loop spans 16 amino acids. Germline V CDR1 and CDR2: SGHNT, YYREEE (reference sequence). V lost 4 bases and J lost 4, with 17 bases in between.

V gene TRBV14 combines with J gene TRBJ1-2, with D possibly matching TRBD1 (6 bases). This CDR3 has 16 amino acids. CDR1 is SGHDN and CDR2 is FVKESK in the germline V gene. The germline V and J ends were trimmed by 4 bases and 3 bases, with 18 bases remaining between them. The CDR3 spells CASSPPGQHSDYGYTF. The CDR3 nucleotides are TGTGCCAGCAGCCCACCTGGACAGCATAGTGACTATGGCTACACCTTC.

This chain joins TRBV5-4 and TRBJ1-2; possibly TRBD1 for D (6 bases). CDR1 and CDR2 (germline): SGHNT, YYREEE (reference sequence). The CDR3 totals 15 residues. V was cut by 2 bases and J by 4 bases, with 15 bases left in between. As DNA, the CDR3 is TGTGCCAGCAGCTTCGAAGGAGACAGGCTCTATGGCTACACCTTC. Protein: CASSFEGDRLYGYTF.

The chain carries TRBV7-2 and TRBJ1-3, with D possibly matching TRBD1 (5 bases). The germline CDR1 and CDR2 sequences are SGHTA and FQGNSA. The length of the CDR3 is 15 residues. Trimming took 7 bases from V and 2 from J, leaving 15 bases between them. The chain's CDR3 is CASNSLGGTGNTIYF. The CDR3, as DNA: TGTGCCAGCAATTCTTTGGGGGGGACTGGAAACACCATATATTTT.

The CDR3 loop is CAISESGTPSNQPQHF. CDR3 sequence (DNA): TGTGCCATCAGTGAGTCCGGGACACCTAGCAATCAGCCCCAGCATTTT. The chain recombines TRBV10-3 with TRBJ1-5; D might be TRBD1 (6 bases). The germline V gene encodes CDR1 ENHRY and CDR2 SYGVKD. The ends were cut back, 0 bases at V and 0 bases at J, with 9 bases in the middle. This CDR3 spans 16 amino acids.

V gene TRBV6-5 combines with J gene TRBJ2-2, with a tentative D call TRBD2 (6 bases). This CDR3 region has 15 residues. Trimming took off 4 bases at V and 0 bases at J, with 9 bases between the two ends. CDR1 and CDR2 (germline): MNHEY, SVGAGI. The CDR3 DNA reads TGTGCCAGCAGTTTGGAGGGTGCGAACACCGGGGAGCTGTTTTTT. The encoded protein is CASSLEGANTGELFF.

The genes are TRBV30 and TRBJ1-1; no clear D. Deletions cut 2 bases from V and 2 bases from J, with 12 bases between. Germline CDR1 and CDR2: GTSNPN and SVGIG (reference sequence). The CDR3 is 14 residues long. In nucleotides, the CDR3 is TGTGCCTGGAGTACATTACATCTCAACACTGAAGCTTTCTTT. Its translation: CAWSTLHLNTEAFF.

This chain links TRBV11-3 with TRBJ1-2; D remains unclear. This CDR3 region has 14 residues. In germline, CDR1 is SGHNT, CDR2 YENEEA. The V end lost 1 base, the J end lost 1 base, and 7 bases lay between the germline ends. This CDR3 is CASSLAGSNYGYTF. DNA for the CDR3: TGTGCCAGCAGCTTAGCGGGGAGTAACTATGGCTACACCTTC.

J is TRBJ1-2 and V is TRBV11-3, with TRBD1 as a possible D gene (5 bases). The CDR3 runs 13 residues. The germline gives CDR1 SGHNT, CDR2 YENEEA. Trimming stripped 1 base from V and 7 bases from J, with 10 bases between. The CDR3 reads CASSLGGGSGYTF. CDR3 DNA sequence: TGTGCCAGCAGCTTAGGGGGGGGAAGTGGCTACACCTTC.

The chain has TRBV30 and TRBJ1-1; the D gene is possibly TRBD1 (6 bases). CDR1 GTSNPN and CDR2 SVGIG come from the germline V gene (reference sequence). V lost 0 bases to trimming and J lost 1 base, with 18 bases between them. This CDR3 has 17 amino acids. The CDR3: CAWSVLWVAGENTEAFF. CDR3 nucleotide sequence: TGTGCCTGGAGTGTACTATGGGTGGCAGGGGAGAACACTGAAGCTTTCTTT.

V and J are TRBV6-5 and TRBJ2-3, with a possible D match to TRBD1 (5 bases). Trimming cost V 5 bases and J 1 base, with 10 bases left between them. Per germline, CDR1 MNHEY and CDR2 SVGAGI. The CDR3 spans 14 residues. This CDR3 reads CASSPGAGTDTQYF. DNA for the CDR3: TGTGCCAGCAGTCCTGGGGCTGGCACAGATACGCAGTATTTT.

Only a few counts were recorded for this clone. The chain couples TRBV6-5 to TRBJ1-1; 7 bases line up with TRBD1. V was clipped by 7 bases and J by 9 bases; unmatched bases: 8. Germline lookup yields CDR1 MNHEY and CDR2 SVGAGI. The CDR3 is 12 residues long. This CDR3 reads CASIQGPHKAFF. CDR3 bases: TGTGCCAGCATACAGGGGCCGCACAAAGCTTTCTTT.

The J gene is TRBJ1-1, the V gene TRBV27, with 7 positions matching TRBD1. The CDR3 sequence is 14 residues long. J was trimmed by 1 base and V by 6 bases; bases with no gene match: 5. CDR1 MNHEY and CDR2 SMNVEV come from the germline V gene (reference sequence). In nucleotides, the CDR3 is TGTGCCAGCAGGTGGGGACAGTGGAACACTGAAGCTTTCTTT. Translation: CASRWGQWNTEAFF.

This chain joins TRBV4-1 and TRBJ1-2, with a tentative D call TRBD1 (5 bases). Germline V gene lookup returns CDR1 MGHRA and CDR2 YSYEKL. V was clipped by 0 bases and J by 2 bases, with 7 bases between them. The CDR3 has 14 amino acids. CDR3 protein: CASSQDGQNYGYTF. The DNA of the CDR3 is TGCGCCAGCAGCCAAGATGGACAAAACTATGGCTACACCTTC.

The chain recombines TRBV27 with TRBJ2-7; 9 nucleotides align to TRBD1. CDR1 and CDR2 (germline): MNHEY, SMNVEV (reference sequence). V was pared by 3 bases and J by 3 bases, with 6 bases of the junction left unmatched. The CDR3 extends over 15 amino acids. CDR3 sequence: CASSLRTGGFYEQYF. CDR3 sequence (DNA): TGTGCCAGCAGTTTGAGAACAGGGGGCTTCTACGAGCAGTACTTC.